A selection of T cell receptor beta chains follows, all from one sample in a study of blood T cell repertoires in COVID-19. Some clones are missing from TCRdb's copy, which holds only in-frame ones; the method was immunoSEQ multiplex PCR. The sample holds 300,000 to 350,000 clones, approximately 88% seen once. Source material: peripheral blood. The receptors here all came from a young woman with COVID-19, enrolled during active disease. CDR3s include the opening cysteine and the closing phenylalanine or tryptophan. The D gene is left open where the match is weak. The listing skips clone size in some rows; elsewhere it reads once, few, many or a size class.

D gene	V gene	J gene	clone size	CDR3 length	CDR3 protein	CDR3 DNA
.	TRBV7-9	TRBJ1-2	few	15	CASSLAAPSNYGYTF	TGTGCCAGCAGCCTCGCGGCACCGTCCAACTATGGCTACACCTTC
.	TRBV5-8	TRBJ1-6	.	15	CASSLLGRGNSPLHF	TGTGCCAGCAGTCTGTTGGGGAGGGGGAATTCACCCCTCCACTTT
.	TRBV28	TRBJ2-6	.	17	CASSYRDFGSGANVLTF	TGTGCCAGCAGTTACCGGGACTTTGGCTCTGGGGCCAACGTCCTGACTTTC
.	TRBV3-1/TRBV3-2	TRBJ1-2	.	12	CASSTVADGYTF	TGTGCCAGCAGCACCGTCGCGGATGGCTACACCTTC
TRBD1	TRBV19	TRBJ1-5	.	14	CASRDRASNQPQHF	TGTGCCAGTAGGGACAGGGCTAGCAATCAGCCCCAGCATTTT
TRBD1	TRBV6-5	TRBJ1-1	.	14	CASSYDRDQTEAFF	TGTGCCAGCAGTTACGACAGGGATCAGACTGAAGCTTTCTTT
.	TRBV6-5	TRBJ1-2	.	15	CAGSYSNPEDYGYTF	TGTGCCGGCAGTTACAGTAACCCCGAGGACTATGGCTACACCTTC
.	TRBV27	TRBJ1-2	.	13	CASRGGNGYGYTF	TGTGCCAGCAGGGGGGGGAATGGCTATGGCTACACCTTC
.	TRBV7-8	TRBJ2-2	.	15	CASSLKRVSTGELFF	TGTGCCAGCAGCTTAAAGAGGGTTAGCACCGGGGAGCTGTTTTTT
.	TRBV18	TRBJ2-7	.	14	CASSSDRQTYEQYF	TGTGCCAGCTCATCGGACCGACAGACCTACGAGCAGTACTTC
TRBD1	TRBV7-7	TRBJ2-5	.	15	CASSLLQGALETQYF	TGTGCCAGCAGCTTACTACAGGGGGCGTTAGAGACCCAGTACTTC
TRBD2	TRBV28	TRBJ2-3	.	14	CASDAAGGSDTQYF	TGTGCCAGCGACGCAGCGGGGGGGTCAGATACGCAGTATTTT
.	TRBV11-2	TRBJ2-2	.	13	CASSLVATGELFF	TGTGCCAGCAGCTTAGTGGCCACCGGGGAGCTGTTTTTT
TRBD1	TRBV7-3	TRBJ2-1	.	13	CASRRTGGHEQFF	TGTGCCAGCAGGCGGACAGGGGGCCATGAGCAGTTCTTC
TRBD2	TRBV6-2/TRBV6-3	TRBJ2-2	.	16	CASSYAGGRYTGELFF	TGTGCCAGCAGTTACGCGGGGGGCCGGTACACCGGGGAGCTGTTTTTT
TRBD1	TRBV11-1	TRBJ2-2	once	14	CASREDRATGELFF	TGTGCCAGCAGAGAAGACAGGGCGACCGGGGAGCTGTTTTTT
.	TRBV7-2	TRBJ2-5	.	15	CASSTQAGREETQYF	TGTGCCAGCAGCACCCAGGCGGGGAGAGAGGAGACCCAGTACTTC
.	TRBV5-1	TRBJ1-2	.	14	CASSPLEGSDGYTF	TGCGCCAGCAGCCCCCTTGAGGGATCTGATGGCTACACCTTC
.	TRBV27	TRBJ2-5	.	15	CASSLMGGLQETQYF	TGTGCCAGCAGTTTAATGGGGGGTCTCCAAGAGACCCAGTACTTC
.	TRBV5-1	TRBJ2-2	.	15	CASSQGPVKTGELFF	TGCGCCAGCAGTCAGGGCCCCGTAAAAACCGGGGAGCTGTTTTTT
.	TRBV4-2	TRBJ2-4	.	17	CASSQELVGPGKNIQYF	TGTGCCAGCAGCCAAGAACTCGTGGGGCCGGGCAAAAACATTCAGTACTTC
.	TRBV28	TRBJ1-6	.	15	CASTYEVYYNSPLHF	TGTGCCAGCACCTACGAGGTTTATTATAATTCACCCCTCCACTTT
.	TRBV7-9	TRBJ1-2	.	15	CASSLADREIYGYTF	TGTGCCAGCAGCTTAGCGGACAGAGAAATCTATGGCTACACCTTC
.	TRBV5-4	TRBJ2-2	.	16	CASSLGLAHNTGELFF	TGTGCCAGCAGCTTGGGGCTAGCCCACAACACCGGGGAGCTGTTTTTT
TRBD2	TRBV3-1/TRBV3-2	TRBJ2-5	.	15	CASSFRAGGLETQYF	TGTGCCAGCAGCTTCCGAGCGGGGGGGCTAGAGACCCAGTACTTC
.	TRBV2	TRBJ2-5	.	14	CASNRQGSEETQYF	TGTGCCAGCAACCGGCAGGGCAGTGAAGAGACCCAGTACTTC
.	TRBV2	TRBJ2-7	once	12	CASSEYVGSNSF	TGTGCCAGCAGTGAATATGTGGGTTCAAACAGCTTC
TRBD1	TRBV27	TRBJ2-7	once	15	CASSFLDRVSYEQYF	TGTGCCAGCAGTTTTTTAGACAGGGTGTCCTACGAGCAGTACTTC
.	TRBV12-2	TRBJ1-5	few	12	CASRFLNQPQHF	TGTGCAAGTCGCTTCCTGAATCAGCCCCAGCATTTT
.	TRBV11-1	TRBJ1-1	.	13	CASSSLDSTQAFF	TGTGCCAGCAGCTCATTGGACAGTACCCAAGCTTTCTTT
.	TRBV9	TRBJ1-3	.	13	CASSRDTGNTIYF	TGTGCCAGCAGCCGGGACACTGGAAACACCATATATTTT
.	TRBV4-1	TRBJ2-1	.	16	CASSQVGQGRRAEQFF	TGCGCCAGCAGCCAAGTTGGGCAGGGTCGAAGGGCTGAGCAGTTCTTC
.	TRBV20-1	TRBJ1-3	.	13	CSASATLGNTIYF	TGCAGTGCTAGTGCTACCTTGGGAAACACCATATATTTT
.	TRBV6-5	TRBJ1-2	.	13	CASRGLGYYGYTF	TGTGCCAGCAGGGGGCTGGGGTACTATGGCTACACCTTC
TRBD1	TRBV30	TRBJ2-4	few	13	CAWSTTGLNIQYF	TGTGCCTGGAGTACGACAGGGTTAAACATTCAGTACTTC
TRBD1	TRBV13	TRBJ1-1	.	13	CASSRTGGFGAFF	TGTGCCAGCAGCCGGACAGGGGGCTTCGGAGCTTTCTTT
.	TRBV9	TRBJ1-3	.	16	CASSQAKGYSGNTIYF	TGTGCCAGCAGCCAAGCCAAGGGGTATTCTGGAAACACCATATATTTT
TRBD2	TRBV18	TRBJ2-7	many	17	CASSPPGTSGSSYEQYF	TGTGCCAGCTCACCCCCCGGGACTAGCGGAAGCTCCTACGAGCAGTACTTC
.	TRBV21-1	TRBJ1-4	once	15	CASSKEGQGYEKLFF	TGTGCCAGCAGCAAAGAGGGACAGGGATATGAAAAACTGTTTTTT
.	TRBV6-7	TRBJ2-2	.	16	CASSYSIPTATGELFF	TGTGCCAGCAGTTACTCGATTCCGACAGCTACCGGGGAGCTGTTTTTT
.	TRBV7-9	TRBJ1-2	.	16	CASSLAGQPANYGYTF	TGTGCCAGCAGCTTAGCTGGACAGCCTGCTAACTATGGCTACACCTTC
TRBD1	TRBV18	TRBJ1-5	.	15	CASSIGTDLNQPQHF	TGTGCCAGCTCAATCGGGACAGATCTCAATCAGCCCCAGCATTTT
TRBD1	TRBV2	TRBJ2-3	.	16	CASRVKSGTGTDTQYF	TGTGCCAGCAGGGTGAAGAGTGGGACAGGCACAGATACGCAGTATTTT
TRBD1	TRBV6-2/TRBV6-3	TRBJ2-1	.	17	CASSYSDRRKLYNEQFF	TGTGCCAGCAGTTACTCGGACAGGAGAAAACTCTACAATGAGCAGTTCTTC
.	TRBV6-4	TRBJ2-5	.	12	CASRPGEETQYF	TGTGCCAGCCGACCGGGGGAAGAGACCCAGTACTTC
.	TRBV5-1	TRBJ1-2	.	16	CASSFIPGHTNYGYTF	TGCGCCAGCAGCTTTATTCCGGGACATACTAACTATGGCTACACCTTC
TRBD1	TRBV7-9	TRBJ1-1	.	17	CASSSNRGGLFRTEAFF	TGTGCCAGCAGCTCCAACAGGGGTGGTTTGTTTCGCACTGAAGCTTTCTTT
TRBD2	TRBV30	TRBJ2-7	.	16	CAWSSDRGGALREQYF	TGTGCCTGGAGTTCCGATCGGGGGGGTGCGCTTCGAGAGCAGTACTTC